This record looks at one T cell receptor beta chain sequence and its context. Its antigen is unknown. It has no much larger one-base neighbor in the sample; base qualities were not kept. The germline V gene supplies CDR1 SGHVS and CDR2 FNYEAQ. Compared with germline, V lacks 4 bases and J lacks 4 bases; bases without a gene match: 10. The cysteine opens and the phenylalanine closes a CDR3 of 18 amino acids. The DNA shown is the 54-base CDR3, in frame from base 1. The cohort consisted of 650 to 700 healthy bone marrow donors. At the time of sampling, every cohort member was nominally healthy, though immune exposures that went unrecorded were likely present. The donor tested CMV seronegative, placing the donor among the 352 seronegative members of the cohort. A peripheral blood sample was provided by each donor, and peripheral blood mononuclear cells were used for TCR beta sequencing. Genomic DNA extraction from the blood cell samples was performed with the Qiagen DNeasy Blood Extraction Kit.

Library construction relied on the immunoSEQ multiplex PCR assay. The multiplex PCR relied on a mix of 60 forward primers for TCR Vbeta segments and 13 reverse primers for TCR Jbeta segments. The CDR3 region of rearranged TCR beta genes was amplified from genomic DNA with a multiplex PCR assay. The Illumina HiSeq System was used to sequence the amplified TCR beta libraries as 87-base-pair reads. In the source study's methods: In a later analysis, some 80 million unique TCR beta chains were counted across the roughly 670 repertoires, and roughly 11 million of these chains were shared by at least two donors. A nearest-neighbor algorithm error-corrected the raw reads and collapsed the reads into unique sequences, merging closely related sequences to remove PCR and sequencing errors. CDR3 sequences were aligned to IMGT reference sequences to assign V, D and J gene segments. Each retained sequence needed at least a six-nucleotide match to both a V gene segment and a J gene segment. Rearrangements were classified as productive when the CDR3 lacked stop codons and remained in frame with V and J, and all other rearrangements were classified as non-productive. Following IMGT convention, CDR3 was defined as the stretch from the second conserved V-encoded cysteine to the conserved J-encoded phenylalanine. The earlier analysis of about 640 of the donors excluded any sequence lacking an unambiguous match to a single V gene segment. In an earlier analysis of 587 of the donors, a V segment was called functional when productive rearrangements were above 56.7%, and segregating when the standard deviation between donors exceeded 5%. A statistical classification framework was developed to diagnose cytomegalovirus status using the catalog of TCR beta chain sequences. In a later analysis, V and J genes were assigned by comparing TCR nucleotide sequences against IMGT/GENE-DB human TR gene sequences. Using the TCRdist pipeline, a later analysis assigned CDR3 sequences along with most-parsimonious VDJ recombination scenarios. In a later analysis, each TCR beta chain was defined by its CDR3 amino acid sequence together with its V-gene family, and reads lacking a unique V-gene family were excluded. A later analysis removed several hundred highly shared, low-generation-probability nucleotide sequences to deal with suspected cross-contamination and a sequencing artifact. In a later analysis, a clonal expansion index was calculated for each public chain from normalized within-repertoire ranks of inferred template counts. Generation probabilities in a later analysis came from a VDJ recombination model fitted to out-of-frame rearrangements, and those results were checked against IGoR. Hypergeometric tests were used in a later analysis to score TCR-TCR, TCR-HLA and TCR-CMV co-occurrence, with a repertoire-size bias correction applied to the TCR pairs. False discovery rates were estimated in a later analysis by permuting HLA or CMV assignments 20 times. In a later analysis, co-occurring TCRs were grouped using DBSCAN, with TCRdist sequence similarity added in when clustering inside HLA-allele-positive subsets. Repertoires with fewer than 30,000 or more than 120,000 public chains were left out of co-occurrence clustering, as were about five repertoires with anomalous nucleotide sharing. The table comes from immuneACCESS by way of TCRdb, which keeps in-frame sequences with V and J called. Part of the clones is missing from these tables; in studies checked, under half for an unresolved V gene and the rest for unknown reasons. V, J and clone size are taken as reported in that table, and D and trimming were inferred from the DNA itself. A total of some 30,000 clones appear in this sample, 35% to 55% of them only once. Of the sample, under 2% is held by the ten largest clones.

The data stem from a study of cytomegalovirus exposure and HLA in healthy donors (dated by TCRdb to between 2016 and 2019). Regarding the study in general: An earlier analysis of some 500 of the donors reported about 250 Gb of sequence data and some 120 million unique TCR beta sequences from 150 million to 200 million T cells. An early release covering approximately 600 HLA-typed donors comprised approximately 290 gigabases of sequencing data and approximately 80 million unique TCR sequences. Of the 350 to 450 genotyped donors, less than 90% were placed in the genetic ancestry cluster associated with self-reported Caucasian donors. The study aimed to test whether signatures of past pathogen exposure could be identified by cataloging public T cell receptors. The T cell repertoires of under 750 subjects were profiled by immunosequencing and related to cytomegalovirus serostatus. Besides the first cohort of 500 to 700 subjects, a separate validation cohort made up of around 120 different subjects was used. To predict cytomegalovirus infection status, the study combined high-throughput TCR immunosequencing, statistical association of individual TCRs with disease status, and machine learning. A later analysis re-analyzed previously published TCR beta repertoires from 666 donors and added high-resolution HLA genotyping to study TCR occurrence patterns. Rather than using new phenotypic data, the later analysis identified candidate immune exposures from TCR beta sequences and from how often those sequences occurred across donors. An earlier analysis of about 620 of the donors applied high-throughput TCR beta sequencing to assess whether each TCR beta V gene segment acted as functional or pseudogenic. Alongside the repertoire data, information on donor age, sex, ethnicity and CMV serostatus was compiled. Genome-wide SNP genotypes for about 55% of the roughly 670 donors were used in a later genetic analysis, which treated that subset as a discovery cohort. Every repertoire in the discovery cohort had been generated on one and the same sequencing platform. HLA typing included class I and class II loci at four-digit resolution. The number of donors typed differed by locus, with about 629-640 for A, B, C, DRB1 and DQB1, around 520 for DQA1, over 600 for DPA1, and some 450 for DPB1. Roughly 5 DR-DQ haplotypes were handled as single units for association and clustering, since linkage in the cohort was strong. Across some 400 genotyped donors of the cohort, an average of approximately 240,000 unique TCR beta nucleotide sequences per donor were sequenced, and 15% to 20% of those sequences were non-productive.

Points the paper makes about the study in general: Compared with the approximately 700-donor mean, donors in an Asian-associated ancestry cluster had fewer N-insertions in productive TCRs, according to a later genetic analysis. Across donors, most TCR sequences were observed very rarely, whereas some public TCRs were present in many individuals. The earlier analysis of 450 to 700 of the donors excluded 15 to 20 rarely observed V segments, including chromosome 9 orphons, because counts were too low. Most CMV-associated TCR beta chains appeared to be HLA-restricted in a later analysis, and the HLA associations seemed to be driven largely by CMV exposure. According to a later analysis, TCR association rates differed among HLA loci, with DRB1 alleles showing the most associated TCRs and HLA-C alleles showing the fewest. The classifier was reported to diagnose cytomegalovirus status with high specificity and sensitivity in both the original cohort and the validation cohort. A further reported finding was that TCR beta sequences accurately predicted the HLA-A and HLA-B alleles for most subjects in the first cohort. Because HLA typing was unavailable for some donors at each locus, only the typed subset was used in association tests. In a later genetic analysis, a missense DCLRE1C variant was associated with V-gene and J-gene trimming of TCR beta chains, and the association was replicated in an independent cohort. According to the authors, the approach could potentially be generalized to other disease states and immunological phenotypes. In an earlier analysis of approximately 590 of the donors, most TCR beta V segments were observed in productive rearrangements about 87% or about 30% of the time, broadly matching IMGT annotations. Some IMGT-functional V segments, including TRBV6-2 and TRBV6-3, could not be distinguished by the 87-base-pair reads and were therefore excluded. A later analysis reported that several top co-occurrence clusters appeared linked to parvovirus B19, influenza, CMV and Epstein-Barr virus. In a later analysis, HLA-associated TCR beta chains showed more clonal expansion and lower generation probabilities than non-associated chains that were equally common. In this cohort, only TCR beta chains were sequenced, and detectable features were limited by the absence of alpha or paired-chain data. A cluster of highly shared sequence variants was judged likely to represent a technical artifact of the sequencing pipeline. At a false discovery rate of 0.05, a later analysis linked some 18,000 TCR beta sequences to specific HLA alleles. Correlated functional status among segregating V segments might be attributable to linkage disequilibrium, but an unknown experimental factor could not be ruled out. CMV serostatus was the only immune exposure information available for the cohort. A total of about 150 TCR beta chains were listed by the study as associated with cytomegalovirus. In vitro tests confirmed that a few of the cytomegalovirus-associated TCR beta chains recognize cytomegalovirus antigens. When HLA alleles, especially DR and DQ, strongly co-occurred, TCR associations were difficult to assign to individual alleles. Sequencing depth was assumed to be roughly uniform across donors in the presence/absence analyses, though that assumption may not hold.

This receptor was obtained from a woman in her 50s in good health and CMV-seronegative. Sequencing input: PBMCs. The V and J genes are TRBV7-6 and TRBJ2-1, and TRBD2 matches 13 of the central bases. The CDR3 reads CASSSTSGGPYQYNEQFF. Read as DNA, the sequence is TGTGCCAGCAGCTCGACTAGCGGGGGGCCATACCAGTACAATGAGCAGTTCTTC.